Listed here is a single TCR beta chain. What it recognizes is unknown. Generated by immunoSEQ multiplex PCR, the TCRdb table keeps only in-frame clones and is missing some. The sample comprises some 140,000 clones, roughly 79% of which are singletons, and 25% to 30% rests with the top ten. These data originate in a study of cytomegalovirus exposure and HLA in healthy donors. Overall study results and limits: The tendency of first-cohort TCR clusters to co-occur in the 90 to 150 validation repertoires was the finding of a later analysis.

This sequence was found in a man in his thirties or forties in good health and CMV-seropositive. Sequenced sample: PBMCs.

DNA of the CDR3: TGTGCCAGCAGTTCGGAAGCGGGAGGGCCAAGGAATGAGCAGTTCTTC. Translating it yields CASSSEAGGPRNEQFF. The chain employs TRBV6-5 and TRBJ2-1; TRBD2 agrees at 10 bases. The junction had 10 bases not matched to a gene; V was cut back by 4 bases and J by 7 bases. The CDR3 is 16 residues long. Per the germline V gene, CDR1 is MNHEY and CDR2 is SVGAGI.